Sequencing of this T cell receptor beta chain was carried out in a study of CD8+CD57+ T cells in acquired aplastic anemia. V trimming: 5 bases; J trimming: 5 bases; junction bases outside the gene matches: 10. The CDR3 totals 14 residues. Germline-derived CDR1 and CDR2 are DFQATT and SNEGSKA (reference sequence). For CDR3 and TCR beta VDJ profiling, genomic DNA was the template used. TCRdb passed the reads through MiXCR, listing each CDR3 protein once. The table has some 290,000 distinct CDR3 sequences, 50% to 70% seen once. The sequence came from a human donor with severe aplastic anemia or a healthy control (not recorded which). V is TRBV20-1 and J is TRBJ2-7, with TRBD2 identical over 9 bases. The source material was sorted CD4+, CD8+, or CD8+CD57+ T cells (not recorded which) from PBMCs. CDR3: CSAGRSGGFHEQYF. In DNA form, the CDR3 reads TGCAGTGCTGGCCGTAGCGGGGGCTTCCACGAGCAGTACTTC.